This T cell receptor (beta chain) was identified in a study of T cells in women clearing cervical HPV infection. Study outcomes and limitations: Repertoire richness, not evenness, was significantly elevated in CIN3+ cases versus controls.

HPV was found by MY09/MY11 PCR and dot-blot genotyping. Germline V gene data show CDR1 as SNHLY and CDR2 as FYNNEI. The CDR3 runs 15 residues. As for this clone: Its antigen is currently unknown. The read halts 3 residues ahead of the CDR3 end, with the missing end drawn from the germline J gene.

Here immunoSEQ multiplex PCR was the method, and the copy in TCRdb shows in-frame clones only, minus some. The sample has some 30,000 clones. This chain links TRBV2 with TRBJ1-2; TRBD1 is a possible D gene (5 bases). This TCR derives from a woman between 18 and 70 years old with a cervical HPV16 infection that either progressed to CIN3+ or cleared (not recorded which). Material: blood buffy coat. The DNA read from the CDR3 is TGTGCCAGCAGTGGACTAGCGGGGGGTACCTACGAC. It encodes CASSGLAGGTYD. The whole CDR3 is CASSGLAGGTYDYTF.